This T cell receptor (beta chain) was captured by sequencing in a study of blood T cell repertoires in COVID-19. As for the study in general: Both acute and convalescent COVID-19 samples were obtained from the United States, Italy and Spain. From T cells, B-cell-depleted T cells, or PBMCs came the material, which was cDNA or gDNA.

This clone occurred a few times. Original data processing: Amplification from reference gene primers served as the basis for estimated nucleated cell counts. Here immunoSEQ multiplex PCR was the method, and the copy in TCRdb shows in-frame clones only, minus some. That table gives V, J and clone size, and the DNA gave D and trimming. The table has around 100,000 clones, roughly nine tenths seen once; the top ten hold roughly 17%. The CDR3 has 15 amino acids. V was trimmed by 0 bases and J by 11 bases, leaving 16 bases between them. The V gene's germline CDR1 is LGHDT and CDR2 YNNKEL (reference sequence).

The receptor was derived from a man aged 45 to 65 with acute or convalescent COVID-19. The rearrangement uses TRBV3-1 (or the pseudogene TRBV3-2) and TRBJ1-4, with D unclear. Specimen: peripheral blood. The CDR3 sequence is CASSQDDRGRNKLFF. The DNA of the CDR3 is TGTGCCAGCAGCCAAGATGACCGAGGAAGGAATAAACTGTTTTTT.